What follows are 12 T cell receptor beta chains derived from one specimen sequenced in a study of cytomegalovirus exposure and HLA in healthy donors. PCR used 60 Vbeta primers and 13 Jbeta primers. Some clones are missing from TCRdb's copy, which holds only in-frame ones; the method was immunoSEQ multiplex PCR. The sample includes about 160,000 clones, 65% to 90% of them seen just once. Material: PBMCs. The receptors here all came from a woman aged 18-29 years in good health and CMV-seronegative.

The gene calls are TRBV6-5 and TRBJ2-1, with 9 bases lining up with TRBD1. The V gene end was trimmed by 4 bases and the J gene end by 8 bases; junction bases not matched to a gene: 6. The length of the CDR3 is 14 residues. CDR1 is MNHEY and CDR2 is SVGAGI in the germline V gene. CDR3 sequence (DNA): TGTGCCAGCAGTTCCGGGACAGGGATAGATGAGCAGTTCTTC. The encoded protein is CASSSGTGIDEQFF.

The chain joins TRBV6-1 to TRBJ1-1; D uncertain. The ends were cut back, 2 bases at V and 1 base at J, with 5 bases in the middle. The CDR3 has 13 residues. CDR1 MNHNS and CDR2 SASEGT come from the germline V gene. CDR3 amino acids: CASSEIENTEAFF. The CDR3 bases are TGTGCCAGCAGTGAAATAGAGAACACTGAAGCTTTCTTT.

A single count supports this clone. The V and J genes are TRBV19 and TRBJ1-4; TRBD1 matches 7 bases. This CDR3 has 15 residues. CDR1 and CDR2 from the germline V gene are LNHDA and SQIVND (reference sequence). Trimming removed 3 bases from V and 6 bases from J; junction bases left unmatched: 7. CDR3 in DNA: TGTGCCAGTAGTATCAATTCCAGGGGGTATGAAAAACTGTTTTTT. Its translation: CASSINSRGYEKLFF. Together with reference TRBV19 and TRBJ1-4, the CDR3 gives the full variable domain: DGGITQSPKYLFRKEGQNVTLSCEQNLNHDAMYWYRQDPGQGLRLIYYSQIVNDFQKGDIAEGYSVSREKKESFPLTVTSAQKNPTAFYLCASSINSRGYEKLFFGSGTQLSVL.

The V call is TRBV10-2, the J call TRBJ2-7; 12 bases align to TRBD2. With 0 bases clipped from V and 4 bases from J, the junction kept 1 base outside the gene matches. From germline, CDR1 is WSHSY and CDR2 SAAADI. This CDR3 has 15 residues. The CDR3 DNA is TGCGCCAGCAGTGAGTCGACTAGCGGGAGTTACGAGCAGTACTTC. Protein sequence: CASSESTSGSYEQYF.

This chain joins TRBV10-3 and TRBJ2-3; 11 nucleotides align to TRBD2. In germline, CDR1 is ENHRY, CDR2 SYGVKD. V trimming: 2 bases; J trimming: 0 bases; junction bases outside the gene matches: 7. The CDR3 length is 18 residues. The CDR3 sequence is CAISEEGTSGSSTDTQYF. DNA for the CDR3: TGTGCCATCAGTGAGGAGGGGACTAGCGGTTCTAGCACAGATACGCAGTATTTT.

The chain joins TRBV5-6 to TRBJ2-7; no clear D gene. V was cut by 1 base and J by 2 bases, with 7 bases left in between. CDR3 size: 13 residues. Germline-derived CDR1 and CDR2 are SGHDT and YYEEEE. CDR3 loop: CASSLSGTYEQYF. CDR3 sequence (DNA): TGTGCCAGCAGCTTGTCGGGTACCTACGAGCAGTACTTC.

The rearrangement joins TRBV5-6 to TRBJ2-7, with D possibly matching TRBD2 (5 bases). The germline gives CDR1 SGHDT, CDR2 YYEEEE. The CDR3 runs to 13 residues. V lost 4 bases and J 3 bases, leaving 11 bases between the germline ends. The CDR3 sequence is CASSTGEGYEQYF. For the CDR3, the DNA is TGTGCCAGCAGCACCGGGGAAGGCTACGAGCAGTACTTC.

V gene TRBV7-9 combines with J gene TRBJ2-2; 7 positions agree with TRBD2. The ends lost 0 bases at V and 5 bases at J; junction bases unmatched: 3. This CDR3 has 15 amino acids. Germline CDR1 is SEHNR and CDR2 is FQNEAQ (reference sequence). The CDR3 DNA reads as TGTGCCAGCAGCTTAGCGTCGGGGGGTACCGGGGAGCTGTTTTTT. Protein: CASSLASGGTGELFF.

The rearrangement links TRBV5-1 to TRBJ2-7, with a weak D call TRBD2 (5 bases). V lost 3 bases and J 3 bases, leaving 10 bases between the germline ends. The CDR3 loop spans 13 amino acids. Germline CDR1 is SGHRS and CDR2 is YFSETQ. CDR3 residues: CASSSREGYEQYF. CDR3 DNA: TGCGCCAGCAGCTCCCGCGAGGGCTACGAGCAGTACTTC.

V usage is TRBV10-2 and J usage is TRBJ2-5; TRBD2 might be the D (5 bases). V lost 6 bases and J 2 bases, leaving 10 bases between the germline ends. Germline values: CDR1 WSHSY, CDR2 SAAADI. The CDR3 contains 13 residues. For the CDR3, the DNA is TGCGCCAGCAGCGTTACTAGGCAAGAGACCCAGTACTTC. It yields the protein CASSVTRQETQYF.

Turning to this clone: This same CDR3 is encoded by further DNA sequences in the sample. The rearrangement joins TRBV27 to TRBJ1-5; no reliable D call. V lost 3 bases and J lost 2, with 5 bases in between. CDR3 size: 13 residues. Germline V lookup: CDR1 MNHEY, CDR2 SMNVEV (reference sequence). The CDR3 here is CASSFRGNQPQHF. Written as DNA, the CDR3 is TGTGCCAGCAGTTTTCGAGGCAATCAGCCCCAGCATTTT.

The V gene is TRBV5-1, the J gene TRBJ1-2; D is ambiguous. The ends were cut back, 5 bases at V and 4 bases at J, with 9 bases in the middle. This CDR3 comprises 12 residues. Looked up from germline, CDR1 is SGHRS and CDR2 is YFSETQ. The CDR3 protein is CASRVGVYGYTF. The CDR3 DNA follows: TGCGCCAGCAGAGTCGGTGTCTATGGCTACACCTTC.